These 27 T cell receptor beta chains were sequenced from one sample in a study of sequential checkpoint blockade in melanoma. Profiled with immunoSEQ multiplex PCR; TCRdb holds only in-frame clones, not every one. The sample has about 22,000 clones; roughly 76% are singletons. Stated treatment: randomized to nivolumab then ipilimumab (arm A) or the reverse (arm B). Specimen: CD8+ T cells sorted from blood (inferred from file names), collected from a patient given nivolumab and ipilimumab in sequence. These receptors came from a human donor with melanoma.

The chain is built from TRBV27 and TRBJ2-1, with TRBD2 as a possible D gene (5 bases). The CDR3 has 14 amino acids. The ends were cut back, 0 bases at V and 6 bases at J, with 9 bases in the middle. Germline V lookup: CDR1 MNHEY, CDR2 SMNVEV (reference sequence). The CDR3 reads CASSLSSSLNEQFF. Written as DNA, the CDR3 is TGTGCCAGCAGTTTATCGTCTAGCCTCAATGAGCAGTTCTTC.

The rearrangement uses TRBV7-9 and TRBJ2-7; D not resolved. Trimming took off 4 bases at V and 3 bases at J, with 7 bases between the two ends. Germline V CDR1 and CDR2: SEHNR, FQNEAQ (reference sequence). The CDR3 has 12 residues. CDR3 region: CASSSDLYEQYF. The CDR3 nucleotides read TGTGCCAGCAGCTCAGATCTCTACGAGCAGTACTTC.

V is TRBV2 and J is TRBJ2-7; TRBD2 is a possible D gene (5 bases). The CDR3 consists of 14 residues. CDR1 is SNHLY and CDR2 is FYNNEI in the germline V gene. V dropped 0 bases and J dropped 1 base, with 7 bases sitting between them. CDR3 coding DNA: TGTGCCAGCAGTGAAGCGTGGAGGTCCTACGAGCAGTACTTC. Residues: CASSEAWRSYEQYF. The full variable domain, its missing parts supplied by reference TRBV2 and TRBJ2-7, is EPEVTQTPSHQVTQMGQEVILRCVPISNHLYFYWYRQILGQKVEFLVSFYNNEISEKSEIFDDQFSVERPDGSNFTLKIRSTKLEDSAMYFCASSEAWRSYEQYFGPGTRLTVT.

J is TRBJ2-3 and V is TRBV11-2; D is perhaps TRBD2 (5 bases). Trimming removed 1 base from V and 2 bases from J, with 10 bases in between. This CDR3 has 15 residues. Germline CDR1 and CDR2: SGHAT and FQNNGV. DNA of the CDR3: TGTGCCAGCAGCTTAGTGCCGGAGGACACAGATACGCAGTATTTT. Translated: CASSLVPEDTDTQYF.

The chain links TRBV21-1 to TRBJ1-6. TRBV21-1 is given as a pseudogene. The CDR3 length is 14 residues. CDR3 sequence reads: CASSKAREDSPLHF. The CDR3 bases are TGTGCCAGCAGCAAAGCGAGGGAAGATTCACCCCTCCACTTT.

This clone was seen more than once but under ten times. The V gene is TRBV10-3, the J gene TRBJ2-7, with a weak D call TRBD2 (6 bases). V was pared by 8 bases and J by 2 bases, with 13 bases between. CDR1 is ENHRY, CDR2 SYGVKD, per germline. The CDR3 runs 13 residues. CDR3 DNA sequence: TGTGCCATCCCTGGACTACGTCCCTACGAGCAGTACTTC. Its translation is CAIPGLRPYEQYF.

The genes are TRBV6-1 and TRBJ1-2; D is unresolved. CDR1 and CDR2 from the germline V gene are MNHNS and SASEGT. Trimming removed 0 bases at V and 1 base at J, with 6 bases between. The CDR3 is made up of 14 amino acids. CDR3: CASSEALINYGYTF. CDR3 DNA: TGTGCCAGCAGTGAAGCGCTAATTAACTATGGCTACACCTTC.

This clone was counted a few times. The J gene is TRBJ2-7, the V gene TRBV6-5; tentatively, D is TRBD2 (6 bases). Germline loops: CDR1 MNHEY, CDR2 SVGAGI. CDR3 length: 14 residues. V was trimmed by 6 bases and J by 5 bases, leaving 17 bases between them. The chain's CDR3 is CASRGWGDHHEQYF. CDR3 sequence (DNA): TGTGCCAGCAGGGGGTGGGGGGACCATCACGAGCAGTACTTC.

This clone showed up just a few times. The rearrangement links TRBV5-1 to TRBJ2-3; TRBD2 agrees at 9 bases. This CDR3 comprises 15 residues. Unmatched junction bases numbered 7, after V lost 2 bases and J lost 6 bases. CDR1 and CDR2 from the germline V gene are SGHRS and YFSETQ. CDR3 sequence: CASSFSGSGGDTQYF. The CDR3 DNA follows: TGCGCCAGCAGCTTTTCAGGGAGCGGGGGGGATACGCAGTATTTT.

This clone was seen more than once but under ten times. The chain is built from TRBV20-1 and TRBJ2-1; TRBD1 is a possible D gene (5 bases). CDR1 is DFQATT, CDR2 SNEGSKA, per germline (reference sequence). The CDR3 is 11 amino acids. Trimming took off 6 bases at V and 5 bases at J, with 8 bases between the two ends. This CDR3 is CSATTDNEQFF. In DNA, the CDR3 is TGCAGTGCAACGACAGACAATGAGCAGTTCTTC.

This chain uses TRBV9 with TRBJ1-1; D not certain. The CDR3 consists of 15 residues. The V gene lost 0 bases and the J gene lost 3 bases, with 12 bases spanning the gap. The V gene's germline CDR1 is SGDLS and CDR2 YYNGEE. This CDR3 reads CASSVVPTRDTEAFF. CDR3 sequence (DNA): TGTGCCAGCAGCGTAGTCCCCACTCGGGACACTGAAGCTTTCTTT.

The chain joins TRBV6-5 to TRBJ2-2; TRBD1 is a possible D gene (6 bases). V was trimmed by 6 bases and J by 0 bases, leaving 11 bases between them. The CDR3 runs 15 residues. CDR1 and CDR2 (germline): MNHEY, SVGAGI. The CDR3 spells CASSAGTTNTGELFF. The DNA for the CDR3 is TGTGCCAGCAGCGCCGGGACAACGAACACCGGGGAGCTGTTTTTT.

This clone showed up just once. This chain joins TRBV5-1 and TRBJ1-4; D is possibly TRBD1 (5 bases). The CDR3 length is 13 residues. The V gene's germline CDR1 is SGHRS and CDR2 YFSETQ. V gave up 5 bases and J gave up 8 bases, with 13 bases separating them. In DNA, the CDR3 is TGCGCCAGCAGTCCGGGGGGAGTGGAAAAACTGTTTTTT. Translating gives CASSPGGVEKLFF.

The genes are TRBV28 and TRBJ2-1; 8 nucleotides agree with TRBD2. In germline, CDR1 is MDHEN, CDR2 SYDVKM. J gave up 6 bases and V 3 bases, and 4 bases lay outside the gene matches. CDR3 size: 14 residues. The DNA of the CDR3 is TGTGCCAGCAGTTTCGCGGGGGGTACCAATGAGCAGTTCTTC. Translating gives CASSFAGGTNEQFF.

The J gene is TRBJ1-4, the V gene TRBV11-2; TRBD1 might be the D (5 bases). CDR3 length: 13 residues. The germline V and J ends were trimmed by 5 bases and 11 bases, with 15 bases remaining between them. CDR1 and CDR2 (germline): SGHAT, FQNNGV. The DNA for the CDR3 is TGTGCCAGCAGCCCGCTCCCGGGGGATAAACTGTTTTTT. Translation: CASSPLPGDKLFF.

The chain uses TRBV19 and TRBJ1-6, with 9 bases aligning to TRBD1. In germline, CDR1 is LNHDA, CDR2 SQIVND (reference sequence). V shed 3 bases, J shed 6 bases, and the junction held 6 bases outside the gene matches. This CDR3 contains 16 residues. Here the CDR3 DNA reads TGTGCCAGTAGTATGCGGGGACAGGGACGTAATTCACCCCTCCACTTT. It codes for CASSMRGQGRNSPLHF.

V is TRBV25-1 and J is TRBJ2-5, with 8 bases matching TRBD1. Gene TRBJ2-7 matches the end of the DNA better, so the J call may be wrong. Germline CDR1 is MGHDK and CDR2 is SYGVNS. This CDR3 contains 15 residues. In DNA, the CDR3 is TGTGCCAGCAGTGACCCCGGACAGGGCGTCTACGAGCAGTACTTC. As protein: CASSDPGQGVYEQYF.

V usage is TRBV9 and J usage is TRBJ2-7, with 7 positions matching TRBD2. Germline V gene data show CDR1 as SGDLS and CDR2 as YYNGEE. V was pared by 4 bases and J by 5 bases, with 12 bases of the junction left unmatched. This CDR3 contains 15 residues. CDR3 loop: CASSPQAGDFDEQYF. The CDR3 DNA follows: TGTGCCAGCAGCCCCCAGGCGGGAGATTTCGACGAGCAGTACTTC. Based on the CDR3 plus reference TRBV9 and TRBJ2-7, the full variable domain is DSGVTQTPKHLITATGQRVTLRCSPRSGDLSVYWYQQSLDQGLQFLIQYYNGEERAKGNILERFSAQQFPDLHSELNLSSLELGDSALYFCASSPQAGDFDEQYFGPGTRLTVT.

The CDR3 sequence is CASSLFYGALGRPNTGELFF. As DNA, the CDR3 is TGTGCCAGCAGTTTATTCTATGGGGCCCTCGGGCGGCCGAACACCGGGGAGCTGTTTTTT. The chain employs TRBV27 and TRBJ2-2, with D tentatively TRBD1 (5 bases). The V gene lost 1 base and the J gene lost 0 bases, with 21 bases spanning the gap. CDR1 and CDR2 from the germline V gene are MNHEY and SMNVEV (reference sequence). CDR3 length: 20 residues.

The chain couples TRBV4-3 to TRBJ2-7; TRBD1 matches 7 bases. This CDR3 comprises 14 residues. From germline, CDR1 is LGHNA and CDR2 YSLEER. The V and J ends lost 5 bases and 1 base, in that order; junction bases with no gene match: 5. The CDR3 here is CASSSGGVSYEQYF. The CDR3 coding sequence is TGCGCCAGCAGCTCAGGGGGTGTGTCCTACGAGCAGTACTTC.

The chain uses TRBV5-1 and TRBJ1-1, with a tentative D call TRBD1 (5 bases). The germline V and J ends were trimmed by 0 bases and 7 bases, with 13 bases remaining between them. Germline V gives CDR1 SGHRS, CDR2 YFSETQ. This CDR3 is built from 14 residues. CDR3 sequence: CASSLDGREDEAFF. Here the CDR3 DNA reads TGCGCCAGCAGCTTGGACGGCAGGGAGGATGAAGCTTTCTTT.

V usage is TRBV4-3 and J usage is TRBJ2-2, with D possibly matching TRBD2 (6 bases). The CDR3 runs 18 residues. From germline, CDR1 is LGHNA and CDR2 YSLEER. V lost 0 bases and J lost 0, with 14 bases in between. The CDR3 sequence: CASSQDWGGAANTGELFF. For the CDR3, the DNA is TGCGCCAGCAGCCAAGATTGGGGCGGGGCGGCGAACACCGGGGAGCTGTTTTTT.

By sample fraction, this clone is medium-sized. Here the CDR3 DNA reads TGTGCCAGCAGCTTCTCCGACAGGGGGAACACTGAAGCTTTCTTT. It codes for CASSFSDRGNTEAFF. The chain uses TRBV11-2 and TRBJ1-1; TRBD1 matches at 8 bases. The CDR3 is 15 residues long. Germline V CDR1 and CDR2: SGHAT, FQNNGV. The V gene end was trimmed by 3 bases and the J gene end by 1 base; junction bases not matched to a gene: 4.

This clone appeared a few times. The chain carries TRBV7-9 and TRBJ2-3, with 7 bases identical to TRBD2. The V gene's germline CDR1 is SEHNR and CDR2 FQNEAQ (reference sequence). The CDR3 sequence is 16 residues long. After removal of 4 bases from V and 1 base from J, the junction contained 8 bases not matched to a gene. Written as DNA, the CDR3 is TGTGCCAGCAGCTCCAATATAGCGGGTCGCACAGATACGCAGTATTTT. Translated, it gives CASSSNIAGRTDTQYF.

This chain connects TRBV4-3 to TRBJ2-7, with D possibly matching TRBD1 (6 bases). The CDR3 length is 15 residues. Germline V gene data show CDR1 as LGHNA and CDR2 as YSLEER. The germline V and J ends were trimmed by 1 base and 2 bases, with 12 bases remaining between them. DNA of the CDR3: TGCGCCAGCAGCCAAGTCCCGACAGGAGCCTACGAGCAGTACTTC. Its translation is CASSQVPTGAYEQYF.

The chain couples TRBV4-3 to TRBJ2-5; 10 nucleotides line up with TRBD2. Looked up from germline, CDR1 is LGHNA and CDR2 is YSLEER. V was clipped by 1 base and J by 5 bases; unmatched bases: 10. CDR3 length equals 17 residues. This CDR3 is CASSQGTAGLAYETQYF. The CDR3 nucleotides read TGCGCCAGCAGCCAAGGGACAGCGGGACTAGCGTACGAGACCCAGTACTTC.

In this sample, this clone turned up once. This sequence joins TRBV2 and TRBJ2-3; 8 nucleotides agree with TRBD2. The V gene end was trimmed by 9 bases and the J gene end by 1 base; junction bases not matched to a gene: 6. Per germline, CDR1 SNHLY and CDR2 FYNNEI. The CDR3 is 14 residues long. CDR3 residues: CASLAGKGTDTQYF. DNA of the CDR3: TGTGCCAGTTTAGCGGGGAAGGGCACAGATACGCAGTATTTT.